This T cell receptor beta chain was profiled in a study of blood T cell repertoires in COVID-19. Study as a whole: Samples taken during acute and convalescent COVID-19 were collected in the United States, Italy and Spain. T cells, B-cell-depleted T cells, or PBMCs provided the cDNA or gDNA that served as material.

Germline trimming cut 3 bases from V and 8 bases from J; bases unmatched to any gene: 15. CDR1 is DFQATT and CDR2 is SNEGSKA in the germline V gene (reference sequence). The CDR3 totals 16 residues. Profiled with immunoSEQ multiplex PCR; TCRdb holds only in-frame clones, not every one. The sample carries some 99,000 clones, more than 65% recorded once. This rearrangement joins TRBV20-1 to TRBJ2-2, with TRBD2 identical over 7 bases. The source material was peripheral blood. The receptor was isolated from a woman of 80 years or more with acute or convalescent COVID-19. This chain's CDR3 is CSASLVQRGARGELFF. CDR3 DNA sequence: TGCAGTGCTAGTCTCGTCCAGCGGGGCGCGAGGGGGGAGCTGTTTTTT.